Listed below are T cell receptor beta chains from one sample, sequenced in a study of shared clonotypes between healthy human individuals. TCRdb's table, derived via immunoSEQ multiplex PCR, lists solely in-frame clones and lacks some. The data contain about 2,500,000 clones, around 94% of them singletons. Material: naive CD4+ T cells sorted from blood. The receptors were gathered from a young man in good health. CDR3s include the opening cysteine and the closing phenylalanine or tryptophan. D genes are given only for firm matches. Size tells how often a clone was seen (once, few, many) or the class of an expanded clone, and some rows leave it out.

CDR3nt: TGTGCCAGCAGTGAAGAAAGCGTCCTCTACGAGCAGTACTTC
CDR3aa: CASSEESVLYEQYF
abundance: NA
j_gene: TRBJ2-7
d_gene: NA
v_gene: TRBV2

CDR3nt: TGTGCCAGTAGTATAGACGGTCAGGGCTCCTACGAGCAGTACTTC
CDR3aa: CASSIDGQGSYEQYF
abundance: NA
j_gene: TRBJ2-7
d_gene: NA
v_gene: TRBV19

CDR3nt: TGTGCCAGCAGTTACTCGAGGGGCGGGAGCACTGAAGCTTTCTTT
CDR3aa: CASSYSRGGSTEAFF
abundance: NA
j_gene: TRBJ1-1
d_gene: NA
v_gene: TRBV6-5

CDR3nt: TGCGCCAGCAGCCAGGGCCACGGGGGCCTGAACACCGGGGAGCTGTTTTTT
CDR3aa: CASSQGHGGLNTGELFF
abundance: once
j_gene: TRBJ2-2
d_gene: NA
v_gene: TRBV4-1

CDR3nt: TGTGCCAGCAGCCGATGGATCCAGGGGGGCACTGAAGCTTTCTTT
CDR3aa: CASSRWIQGGTEAFF
abundance: few
j_gene: TRBJ1-1
d_gene: TRBD1
v_gene: TRBV27

CDR3nt: TGTGCCAGCAGCCTGGACCGAGGCGATGAGCAGTTCTTC
CDR3aa: CASSLDRGDEQFF
abundance: NA
j_gene: TRBJ2-1
d_gene: NA
v_gene: TRBV5-6

CDR3nt: TGTGCCAGCAGCCGGACCGTTCAACAAGGCTACACCTTC
CDR3aa: CASSRTVQQGYTF
abundance: NA
j_gene: TRBJ1-2
d_gene: NA
v_gene: TRBV7-2

CDR3nt: TGCGCCAGCAGCTTGGAGTCAGGGGCGAATTCACCCCTCCACTTT
CDR3aa: CASSLESGANSPLHF
abundance: NA
j_gene: TRBJ1-6
d_gene: NA
v_gene: TRBV5-1

CDR3nt: TGTGCCAGCAGCTCACAGGGGTCCAATCAGCCCCAGCATTTT
CDR3aa: CASSSQGSNQPQHF
abundance: few
j_gene: TRBJ1-5
d_gene: TRBD1
v_gene: TRBV7-9

CDR3nt: TGTGCCAGCAGTATGGACAGGGAGACTGAAGCTTTCTTT
CDR3aa: CASSMDRETEAFF
abundance: once
j_gene: TRBJ1-1
d_gene: TRBD1
v_gene: TRBV6-1

CDR3nt: TGTGCCAGCAGTTCCGGACAGTACCCCTACGAGCAGTACTTC
CDR3aa: CASSSGQYPYEQYF
abundance: NA
j_gene: TRBJ2-7
d_gene: NA
v_gene: TRBV6-5

CDR3nt: TGTGCCTGGGGTGACACCTCCTACGAGCAGTACTTC
CDR3aa: CAWGDTSYEQYF
abundance: NA
j_gene: TRBJ2-7
d_gene: NA
v_gene: TRBV30

CDR3nt: TGTGCCAGCAGAGTTCAGTTAAATAGCAATCAGCCCCAGCATTTT
CDR3aa: CASRVQLNSNQPQHF
abundance: NA
j_gene: TRBJ1-5
d_gene: NA
v_gene: TRBV6-1

CDR3nt: TGCGCCAGCAGCGTCACACTAGCGGGAGTAGAAGGGGAGCTGTTTTTT
CDR3aa: CASSVTLAGVEGELFF
abundance: NA
j_gene: TRBJ2-2
d_gene: TRBD2
v_gene: TRBV5-1

CDR3nt: TGTGCCAGTAGTTCCCCCGGCCTAGCGACCTACAATGAGCAGTTCTTC
CDR3aa: CASSSPGLATYNEQFF
abundance: NA
j_gene: TRBJ2-1
d_gene: NA
v_gene: TRBV19

CDR3nt: TGTGCCAGCAGCCCCAGACAGGTTATCTCCTACAATGAGCAGTTCTTC
CDR3aa: CASSPRQVISYNEQFF
abundance: NA
j_gene: TRBJ2-1
d_gene: NA
v_gene: TRBV9

CDR3nt: TGCGCCAGCAGCTTGGCGGGGGTCCGGGAGACCCAGTACTTC
CDR3aa: CASSLAGVRETQYF
abundance: NA
j_gene: TRBJ2-5
d_gene: NA
v_gene: TRBV5-1

CDR3nt: TGTGCCAGCAGTACAAGGGGGGAGAACACTGAAGCTTTCTTT
CDR3aa: CASSTRGENTEAFF
abundance: NA
j_gene: TRBJ1-1
d_gene: NA
v_gene: TRBV6-5

CDR3nt: TGTGCCAGCAGCTTTAACAATGAGCAGTTCTTC
CDR3aa: CASSFNNEQFF
abundance: NA
j_gene: TRBJ2-1
d_gene: NA
v_gene: TRBV9

CDR3nt: TGTGCCAGCAGCGTTAGCGGCGTAACTGCAGATACGCAGTATTTT
CDR3aa: CASSVSGVTADTQYF
abundance: NA
j_gene: TRBJ2-3
d_gene: NA
v_gene: TRBV9

CDR3nt: TGTGCCAGCAGCTCCCCCCGTAACGGGGAGCTGTTTTTT
CDR3aa: CASSSPRNGELFF
abundance: NA
j_gene: TRBJ2-2
d_gene: NA
v_gene: TRBV11-2

CDR3nt: TGTGCCAGCAGGGACACAGGGGGCCCCGGGGAGCTGTTTTTT
CDR3aa: CASRDTGGPGELFF
abundance: NA
j_gene: TRBJ2-2
d_gene: TRBD1
v_gene: TRBV6-1

CDR3nt: TGTGCCAGCAGTTACCCCATGGGGGGGAACACTGAAGCTTTCTTT
CDR3aa: CASSYPMGGNTEAFF
abundance: NA
j_gene: TRBJ1-1
d_gene: NA
v_gene: TRBV6-5

CDR3nt: TGTGCCAGCTCACCACAAGGACTAACAAACACCGGGGAGCTGTTTTTT
CDR3aa: CASSPQGLTNTGELFF
abundance: NA
j_gene: TRBJ2-2
d_gene: NA
v_gene: TRBV18

CDR3nt: TGTGCCAGCAGCGCGGGACAGGGGAATGAGCAGTTCTTC
CDR3aa: CASSAGQGNEQFF
abundance: few
j_gene: TRBJ2-1
d_gene: TRBD1
v_gene: TRBV7-9

CDR3nt: TGTGCCTGGAGTCCTCCGGGACAGGGGGCTCGACAGCCCCAGCATTTT
CDR3aa: CAWSPPGQGARQPQHF
abundance: few
j_gene: TRBJ1-5
d_gene: TRBD1
v_gene: TRBV30

CDR3nt: TGTGCCAGCAGCCAACTAGCGGGCGGCACAGATACGCAGTATTTT
CDR3aa: CASSQLAGGTDTQYF
abundance: NA
j_gene: TRBJ2-3
d_gene: TRBD2
v_gene: TRBV7-2

CDR3nt: TGTGCCAGCAGCGACCTCGGGACTAGGGGCTACGAGCAGTACTTC
CDR3aa: CASSDLGTRGYEQYF
abundance: NA
j_gene: TRBJ2-7
d_gene: TRBD2
v_gene: TRBV7-8

CDR3nt: TGTGCCAGCAGCTTAGTCGGCTACCAGTATACCGGGGAGCTGTTTTTT
CDR3aa: CASSLVGYQYTGELFF
abundance: NA
j_gene: TRBJ2-2
d_gene: NA
v_gene: TRBV7-8

CDR3nt: TGCGCCAGCAGCTTCCCAGGAGATGAGCAGTTCTTC
CDR3aa: CASSFPGDEQFF
abundance: NA
j_gene: TRBJ2-1
d_gene: NA
v_gene: TRBV5-1

CDR3nt: TGTGCCAGCAGCCCCTACCTAGCGGGAGGGAATTACGAGCAGTACTTC
CDR3aa: CASSPYLAGGNYEQYF
abundance: NA
j_gene: TRBJ2-7
d_gene: TRBD2
v_gene: TRBV5-4

CDR3nt: TGTGCCAGCAGTGACTCGACAGTCCGAGACGAGCAGTACTTC
CDR3aa: CASSDSTVRDEQYF
abundance: NA
j_gene: TRBJ2-7
d_gene: NA
v_gene: TRBV6-1

CDR3nt: TGTGCCAGCAGTTCCGGAACTTTAGGGGACACTGAAGCTTTCTTT
CDR3aa: CASSSGTLGDTEAFF
abundance: NA
j_gene: TRBJ1-1
d_gene: NA
v_gene: TRBV28

CDR3nt: TGTGCCAGCAGCTCCGGACTAGTTGTCGAGCAGTACTTC
CDR3aa: CASSSGLVVEQYF
abundance: NA
j_gene: TRBJ2-7
d_gene: TRBD2
v_gene: TRBV7-2

CDR3nt: TGTGCCAGCAGTCAAAACAGGGGGGACACTGAAGCTTTCTTT
CDR3aa: CASSQNRGDTEAFF
abundance: NA
j_gene: TRBJ1-1
d_gene: TRBD1
v_gene: TRBV5-4

CDR3nt: TGTGCCAGCAGGTTGGGACAGGGGGCCACTGAAGCTTTCTTT
CDR3aa: CASRLGQGATEAFF
abundance: NA
j_gene: TRBJ1-1
d_gene: TRBD1
v_gene: TRBV2

CDR3nt: TGTGCCAGCAGCTCAAGGGATCGGACTGAAGCTTTCTTT
CDR3aa: CASSSRDRTEAFF
abundance: NA
j_gene: TRBJ1-1
d_gene: NA
v_gene: TRBV6-5

CDR3nt: TGTGCCAGCAGCTGGGGGACAGCTGATAATTCACCCCTCCACTTT
CDR3aa: CASSWGTADNSPLHF
abundance: NA
j_gene: TRBJ1-6
d_gene: TRBD1
v_gene: TRBV5-4

CDR3nt: TGTGCCAGCAGCCCCCGACAGGGACGAACTGAAGCTTTCTTT
CDR3aa: CASSPRQGRTEAFF
abundance: NA
j_gene: TRBJ1-1
d_gene: TRBD1
v_gene: TRBV5-6

CDR3nt: TGTGCCAGCAGTTCCTCGCCTAGCGGGAAAGGAGAGCAGTTCTTC
CDR3aa: CASSSSPSGKGEQFF
abundance: once
j_gene: TRBJ2-1
d_gene: TRBD2
v_gene: TRBV28

CDR3nt: TGTGCCAGCTCACCAGGCAGGGAGGCTGAAAAACTGTTTTTT
CDR3aa: CASSPGREAEKLFF
abundance: NA
j_gene: TRBJ1-4
d_gene: NA
v_gene: TRBV18

CDR3nt: TGTGCCAGTAGTCGGACAGGGGGATACTACGAGCAGTACTTC
CDR3aa: CASSRTGGYYEQYF
abundance: NA
j_gene: TRBJ2-7
d_gene: TRBD1
v_gene: TRBV19

CDR3nt: TGTGCCAGCAGCGATGGGACTATGCAAGAGACCCAGTACTTC
CDR3aa: CASSDGTMQETQYF
abundance: NA
j_gene: TRBJ2-5
d_gene: TRBD2
v_gene: TRBV9

CDR3nt: TGTGCCAGTAGTCCGGGCTCACACAGGGGTAACTATGGCTACACCTTC
CDR3aa: CASSPGSHRGNYGYTF
abundance: NA
j_gene: TRBJ1-2
d_gene: TRBD1
v_gene: TRBV19

CDR3nt: TGTGCCAGCTCACCACTGGAGGGCTATGGCTACACCTTC
CDR3aa: CASSPLEGYGYTF
abundance: NA
j_gene: TRBJ1-2
d_gene: NA
v_gene: TRBV18

CDR3nt: TGTGCCAGCAGAGACCCAGGTGAGGATGATGGCTACACCTTC
CDR3aa: CASRDPGEDDGYTF
abundance: NA
j_gene: TRBJ1-2
d_gene: NA
v_gene: TRBV2

CDR3nt: TGTGCCAGCTCACCTCCGGGACAGGGGGACACCGGGGAGCTGTTTTTT
CDR3aa: CASSPPGQGDTGELFF
abundance: NA
j_gene: TRBJ2-2
d_gene: TRBD1
v_gene: TRBV18

CDR3nt: TGTGCCAGCAGTCTACAGTTCCTCTCTTCATACGAGCAGTACTTC
CDR3aa: CASSLQFLSSYEQYF
abundance: NA
j_gene: TRBJ2-7
d_gene: NA
v_gene: TRBV6-1

CDR3nt: TGTGCCAGCAGCGACAGGGATTCACCCCTCCACTTT
CDR3aa: CASSDRDSPLHF
abundance: NA
j_gene: TRBJ1-6
d_gene: TRBD1
v_gene: TRBV27

CDR3nt: TGTGCCAGCAGCCCCTTAGCGGGGATAAACACCGGGGAGCTGTTTTTT
CDR3aa: CASSPLAGINTGELFF
abundance: NA
j_gene: TRBJ2-2
d_gene: TRBD2
v_gene: TRBV7-3

CDR3nt: TGTGCAAGTCGCTTAGCGGGGGATTGGGACACAGATACGCAGTATTTT
CDR3aa: CASRLAGDWDTDTQYF
abundance: NA
j_gene: TRBJ2-3
d_gene: NA
v_gene: TRBV12-2

CDR3nt: TGTGCCAGCAGCACAAAAGGCGCAGATACGCAGTATTTT
CDR3aa: CASSTKGADTQYF
abundance: NA
j_gene: TRBJ2-3
d_gene: NA
v_gene: TRBV9

CDR3nt: TGTGCCAGCAGCATAAGGTTACAAGCGGGATCCTACGAGCAGTACTTC
CDR3aa: CASSIRLQAGSYEQYF
abundance: NA
j_gene: TRBJ2-7
d_gene: TRBD2
v_gene: TRBV5-4

CDR3nt: TGTGCCATCAGTGGTGAGGGACAGGGAAGGTCTGGCTACACCTTC
CDR3aa: CAISGEGQGRSGYTF
abundance: NA
j_gene: TRBJ1-2
d_gene: TRBD1
v_gene: TRBV10-3